Described below is a single T cell receptor (beta chain) sequence and its context. The sample comes from a study of blood T cell repertoires in COVID-19. Turning to the study itself: Samples representing acute and convalescent COVID-19 were sourced from the United States, Italy and Spain.

Per the germline V gene, CDR1 is SEHNR and CDR2 is FQNEAQ (reference sequence). The CDR3 contains 16 residues. V lost 5 bases to trimming and J lost 2 bases; unmatched junction nucleotides: 5. In the source study's methods: Estimation of nucleated cell counts was performed using reference gene primer amplification. Method: immunoSEQ multiplex PCR; TCRdb's copy keeps in-frame clones and lacks some. V, J and clone size are taken as reported in that table, and D and trimming were inferred from the DNA itself. The sample records about 50,000 clones, roughly 85% being singletons. The sample was peripheral blood. The clonotype was recovered from a man between 70 and 80 years old with acute or convalescent COVID-19. The gene calls are TRBV7-9 and TRBJ1-6; 8 bases fit TRBD1. The chain's CDR3 is CASSRRGQAYNSPLHF. The CDR3, as DNA: TGTGCCAGCAGCCGGAGGGGACAGGCCTATAATTCACCCCTCCACTTT.